These 9 T cell receptor beta chains share one sample of origin, sequenced in a study of technical replicates of blood from a few donors. Profiled with immunoSEQ multiplex PCR; TCRdb holds only in-frame clones, not every one. The table lists over 90,000 clones, roughly 96% of them singletons, with about 0.39% in the top ten. Input material: T cells isolated from PBMCs. The receptor set was obtained from a human donor in good health.

The chain combines TRBV7-9 with TRBJ1-3, with unresolved D. The CDR3 runs to 14 residues. Trimming took 11 bases from V and 0 from J, leaving 14 bases between them. Germline V gene data show CDR1 as SEHNR and CDR2 as FQNEAQ (reference sequence). CDR3 in DNA: TGTGCCGCAATGGTCCCCAGCTCTGGAAACACCATATATTTT. This gives the protein CAAMVPSSGNTIYF. Filled out from reference TRBV7-9 and TRBJ1-3, the complete variable domain reads DTGVSQNPRHKITKRGQNVTFRCDPISEHNRLYWYRQTLGQGPEFLTYFQNEAQLEKSRLLSDRFSAERPKGSFSTLEIQRTEQGDSAMYLCAAMVPSSGNTIYFGEGSWLTVV.

This CDR3 reads CASSPRSGRTDTQYF. CDR3 nucleotides: TGCGCCAGCAGCCCTCGTAGCGGGAGGACAGATACGCAGTATTTT. The V and J genes are TRBV4-3 and TRBJ2-3; 10 bases agree with TRBD2. This CDR3 comprises 15 residues. The V gene end was trimmed by 4 bases and the J gene end by 3 bases; junction bases not matched to a gene: 4. The V gene's germline CDR1 is LGHNA and CDR2 YSLEER.

With respect to this clone: In the same sample, other DNA sequences code for this CDR3. This sequence joins TRBV13 and TRBJ2-7; D gene unclear. The germline CDR1 and CDR2 sequences are PRHDT and FYEKMQ (reference sequence). V was cut by 0 bases and J by 2 bases, with 8 bases left in between. This CDR3 comprises 14 residues. CDR3 sequence reads: CASSLGPVTYEQYF. For the CDR3, the DNA is TGTGCCAGCAGCTTAGGCCCGGTAACCTACGAGCAGTACTTC.

There are a few counts of this clone. The rearrangement links TRBV5-5 to TRBJ1-1; the match to TRBD1 covers 8 bases. CDR3 length: 12 amino acids. CDR1 SGHKS and CDR2 YYEKEE come from the germline V gene (reference sequence). Trimming took 5 bases from V and 4 from J; bases not matched to a gene: 1. CDR3 coding DNA: TGTGCCAGCAGGACAGGGGCCACTGAAGCTTTCTTT. It encodes CASRTGATEAFF.

This chain links TRBV7-9 with TRBJ2-5; TRBD1 aligns across 10 bases. The CDR3 covers 14 residues. The germline gives CDR1 SEHNR, CDR2 FQNEAQ (reference sequence). V shed 5 bases, J shed 5 bases, and the junction held 5 bases outside the gene matches. The CDR3 is CASSPGQGIETQYF. CDR3 bases: TGTGCCAGCAGCCCGGGACAGGGGATCGAGACCCAGTACTTC.

This chain links TRBV7-9 with TRBJ1-3, with TRBD1 matching over 7 bases. V was clipped by 3 bases and J by 2 bases; unmatched bases: 4. The CDR3 is 15 amino acids. Germline values: CDR1 SEHNR, CDR2 FQNEAQ (reference sequence). The CDR3 coding sequence is TGTGCCAGCAGCTTGACAGGGCTAGCTGGAAACACCATATATTTT. It codes for CASSLTGLAGNTIYF. Variable domain in full (rest from reference TRBV7-9 and TRBJ1-3): DTGVSQNPRHKITKRGQNVTFRCDPISEHNRLYWYRQTLGQGPEFLTYFQNEAQLEKSRLLSDRFSAERPKGSFSTLEIQRTEQGDSAMYLCASSLTGLAGNTIYFGEGSWLTVV.

The chain has TRBV19 and TRBJ1-2, with 10 bases fitting TRBD1. This CDR3 region has 13 residues. Looked up from germline, CDR1 is LNHDA and CDR2 is SQIVND (reference sequence). Trimming removed 7 bases from V and 5 bases from J; junction bases left unmatched: 4. CDR3 DNA: TGTGCCAGTAAGGACAGGGGGTCATATGGCTACACCTTC. It yields the protein CASKDRGSYGYTF.

The genes are TRBV7-9 and TRBJ2-5; 7 bases match TRBD2. With 0 bases clipped from V and 4 bases from J, the junction kept 5 bases outside the gene matches. Per the germline V gene, CDR1 is SEHNR and CDR2 is FQNEAQ (reference sequence). The CDR3 runs 15 residues. The DNA for the CDR3 is TGTGCCAGCAGCTTAGCGGAGTGGGGGGGAGAGACCCAGTACTTC. It yields the protein CASSLAEWGGETQYF. Using reference TRBV7-9 and TRBJ2-5 for the parts outside the CDR3, the full variable domain is DTGVSQNPRHKITKRGQNVTFRCDPISEHNRLYWYRQTLGQGPEFLTYFQNEAQLEKSRLLSDRFSAERPKGSFSTLEIQRTEQGDSAMYLCASSLAEWGGETQYFGPGTRLLVL.

This rearrangement joins TRBV6-5 to TRBJ2-7, with 7 bases identical to TRBD2. With V trimmed by 6 bases and J by 0 bases, 8 bases remained unmatched. Germline CDR1 reads MNHEY; CDR2 reads SVGAGI. The CDR3 runs 15 residues. CDR3 nucleotides: TGTGCCAGCAGGGCAGATAGCGGGTACTCCTACGAGCAGTACTTC. Translating it yields CASRADSGYSYEQYF.